Below, 30 T cell receptor beta chains from the same sample are listed, as sequenced in a study of molecular identifiers for immune sequencing clone quantification. Using its own MiXCR run on the PCR reads, TCRdb lists one record per CDR3 protein. The sample holds 250,000 to 350,000 distinct CDR3 sequences, over 20% seen once. The sequenced sample was naive CD8+ T cells from blood, with Jurkat cell RNA spiked in. Subset here: FACS-sorted CD8+CD4-CCR7+CD45RA+ naive T cells. The receptor set was obtained from a human donor in good health. Some libraries in this study had Jurkat cell RNA spiked in.

Of note for this clonotype: A read error may produce the germline difference seen at one junction end. V usage is TRBV4-1 and J usage is TRBJ2-7; TRBD1 aligns across 9 bases. The germline CDR1 and CDR2 sequences are MGHRA and YSYEKL. The CDR3 is 16 residues long. CDR3 in amino acids: CASSQGAGTGRHEQCF. As DNA, the CDR3 is TGCGCCAGCAGCCAAGGGGCCGGGACAGGGCGCCACGAGCAGTGCTTC.

The table lists this clonotype with a few counts. The CDR3 is CASSPGTGHSNYGYTF. In nucleotides, the CDR3 is TGTGCCAGCAGCCCAGGGACAGGCCACTCTAACTATGGCTACACCTTC. The chain links TRBV9 to TRBJ1-2; 8 bases are shared with TRBD1. V dropped 4 bases and J dropped 0; count of bases not matched to a gene: 8. The CDR3 is 16 residues long. The germline V gene has CDR1 SGDLS and CDR2 YYNGEE.

About this clonotype: With a much larger clone just one base away, this may be a read error. The rearrangement uses TRBV29-1 and TRBJ1-2, with D perhaps TRBD1 (5 bases). The CDR3 length is 13 residues. Germline V lookup: CDR1 SQVTM, CDR2 ANQGSEA. The CDR3 coding sequence is TGCAGCGCTGAACCGGGGACGCACTATGGCTACACCTTC. Its translation is CSAEPGTHYGYTF.

To note about this clonotype: This may stem from a read error, because a much larger clone lies one nucleotide away. The V and J genes are TRBV7-9 and TRBJ2-7, with unresolved D. Germline V gene lookup returns CDR1 SEHNR and CDR2 FQNEAQ (reference sequence). CDR3 length: 14 amino acids. The CDR3 sequence: CASSGPSSLYELYF. The CDR3 DNA reads as TGTGCCAGCAGCGGGCCCTCCAGCCTCTACGAGCTGTACTTC. Full variable domain (rest looked up from reference TRBV7-9 and TRBJ2-7): DTGVSQNPRHKITKRGQNVTFRCDPISEHNRLYWYRQTLGQGPEFLTYFQNEAQLEKSRLLSDRFSAERPKGSFSTLEIQRTEQGDSAMYLCASSGPSSLYELYFGPGTRLTVT.

This clonotype was found a few times. This sequence joins TRBV12-3 or TRBV12-4 and TRBJ1-5, with unresolved D. The CDR3 totals 13 residues. V was shortened by 5 bases and J by 6 bases, with 11 bases between the two germline ends. The CDR3 DNA reads TGTGCCAGCAGTCAAATCCCTAGTCAGCCCCAGCATTTT. Translation: CASSQIPSQPQHF.

In this sample, this clonotype turned up many times. The J gene is TRBJ2-2, the V gene TRBV12-3 or TRBV12-4; D remains ambiguous. The CDR3 totals 16 residues. Trimming removed 3 bases at V and 1 base at J, with 12 bases between. CDR3 protein: CASSFDLGRNTGELFF. In DNA, the CDR3 is TGTGCCAGCAGTTTCGACCTGGGCCGGAACACCGGGGAGCTGTTTTTT.

This clonotype was recorded many times. The chain carries TRBV5-6 and TRBJ2-7; no firm D call. Germline V gene sequence: CDR1 SGHDT, CDR2 YYEEEE. Trimming left V 0 bases short and J 0 bases short, with 13 bases between. The CDR3 covers 16 residues. CDR3: CASSLVGLYRSYEQYF. The CDR3 nucleotides are TGTGCCAGCAGCTTGGTGGGCCTCTATCGCTCCTACGAGCAGTACTTC. The variable domain in full, completed from reference TRBV5-6 and TRBJ2-7, reads DAGVTQSPTHLIKTRGQQVTLRCSPKSGHDTVSWYQQALGQGPQFIFQYYEEEERQRGNFPDRFSGHQFPNYSSELNVNALLLGDSALYLCASSLVGLYRSYEQYFGPGTRLTVT.

This clonotype was found many times. The chain employs TRBV7-2 and TRBJ2-3; perhaps D is TRBD1 or TRBD2 (5 bases each). Germline V lookup: CDR1 SGHTA, CDR2 FQGNSA. Trimming pared 0 bases from V and 1 base from J, leaving 14 bases between. This CDR3 is 17 amino acids long. The chain's CDR3 is CASSLAVGGLGTDTQYF. The CDR3 region has the DNA TGTGCCAGCAGCTTAGCGGTTGGGGGATTGGGCACAGATACGCAGTATTTT.

This clonotype was found many times. The chain joins TRBV14 to TRBJ2-3, with D unclear. This CDR3 comprises 13 residues. Germline CDR1 SGHDN, CDR2 FVKESK. Trimming removed 1 base at V and 2 bases at J, with 4 bases between. CDR3 DNA: TGTGCCAGCAGCCAAGTAGACACAGATACGCAGTATTTT. It codes for CASSQVDTDTQYF.

The table lists this clonotype with many counts. V usage is TRBV5-8 and J usage is TRBJ1-4; 7 positions agree with TRBD1. The CDR3 covers 15 residues. The germline V gene encodes CDR1 SGHTS and CDR2 YDEGEE. The J segment lost 7 bases and the V segment lost 0 bases, leaving 6 bases of the junction unmatched. The CDR3 region has the DNA TGTGCCAGCAGCTTGGAGGCGACAGGGAGTGAAAAACTGTTTTTT. Amino acids: CASSLEATGSEKLFF. Together with reference TRBV5-8 and TRBJ1-4, the CDR3 gives the full variable domain: EAGVTQSPTHLIKTRGQQATLRCSPISGHTSVYWYQQALGLGLQFLLWYDEGEERNRGNFPPRFSGRQFPNYSSELNVNALELEDSALYLCASSLEATGSEKLFFGSGTQLSVL.

In this sample, this clonotype turned up many times. This sequence joins TRBV19 and TRBJ2-2; D is ambiguous. CDR3 length: 15 residues. Germline CDR1 and CDR2: LNHDA and SQIVND (reference sequence). Trimming cost V 7 bases and J 2 bases, with 14 bases left between them. For the CDR3, the DNA is TGTGCCAGTACCATTGGGAACCTCAACACCGGGGAGCTGTTTTTT. Protein sequence: CASTIGNLNTGELFF.

This clonotype appeared many times. This sequence joins TRBV4-1 and TRBJ1-5; D not resolved. Germline V CDR1 and CDR2: MGHRA, YSYEKL. CDR3 size: 15 residues. Trimming left V 4 bases short and J 0 bases short, with 10 bases between. The CDR3, as DNA: TGCGCCAGCAGCCGTACAGATTATAGCAATCAGCCCCAGCATTTT. This gives the protein CASSRTDYSNQPQHF.

The count of this clonotype is one. A much larger clone lies one base from this, so it may be a read error. The V and J genes are TRBV12-3 or TRBV12-4 and TRBJ2-5; D unresolved. This CDR3 contains 14 residues. The V and J ends lost 4 bases and 3 bases respectively, with 12 bases between them. The CDR3 nucleotides are TGTGCCAGCAGTTCAGTGCCAGGCAAAGAGACCCAGTACTTC. Translation gives CASSSVPGKETQYF.

This clonotype was detected ten times or more. The V gene is TRBV7-8, the J gene TRBJ2-1; TRBD2 might be the D (7 bases). V gave up 1 base and J gave up 7 bases, with 17 bases separating them. Germline values: CDR1 SGHVS, CDR2 FQNEAQ. The CDR3 spans 16 residues. The CDR3 DNA follows: TGTGCCAGCAGCTTAGTGAGGAGGGGGGGCTCGAATGAGCAGTTCTTC. Encoded protein: CASSLVRRGGSNEQFF.

Remarks on this clonotype: A much larger clonotype is one base distant, so this may be a read error. The rearrangement links TRBV6-5 to TRBJ2-1; D unclear. In germline, CDR1 is MNHEY, CDR2 SVGAGI. The CDR3 extends over 13 amino acids. This chain's CDR3 is CAGSYGRIGEQFF. CDR3 in DNA: TGTGCCGGCAGTTACGGACGGATCGGTGAGCAGTTCTTC.

The table lists this clonotype with many counts. The chain recombines TRBV28 with TRBJ1-1; possibly TRBD1 for D (5 bases). This CDR3 is 16 amino acids long. V lost 3 bases and J 3 bases, leaving 17 bases between the germline ends. Looked up from germline, CDR1 is MDHEN and CDR2 is SYDVKM. The CDR3 sequence is CASSFHPDIGDTEAFF. In DNA, the CDR3 is TGTGCCAGCAGTTTCCACCCGGACATAGGGGACACTGAAGCTTTCTTT.

Many counts were recorded for this clonotype. The genes are TRBV4-1 and TRBJ1-1; no firm D call. Germline V gene sequence: CDR1 MGHRA, CDR2 YSYEKL. V was cut by 4 bases and J by 3 bases, with 9 bases left in between. CDR3 length: 13 amino acids. CDR3 protein: CASSPGLYTEAFF. The CDR3 nucleotides are TGCGCCAGCAGCCCCGGGTTGTACACTGAAGCTTTCTTT.

A single count supports this clonotype. A single base separates this from a much larger clone, so it may be a read error. V gene TRBV5-1 combines with J gene TRBJ2-7; 7 nucleotides line up with TRBD2. Per germline, CDR1 SGHRS and CDR2 YFSETQ. The CDR3 extends over 16 amino acids. This CDR3 reads CAGSLDPGLAAYEQYF. CDR3 in DNA: TGCGCCGGCAGCTTGGATCCCGGGCTAGCGGCATACGAGCAGTACTTC.

This clonotype was counted ten times or more. This chain connects TRBV20-1 to TRBJ2-3; D is uncertain. Trimming shortened V by 5 bases and J by 6 bases, and 18 bases separated the two germline ends. This CDR3 is built from 14 residues. The germline V gene encodes CDR1 DFQATT and CDR2 SNEGSKA (reference sequence). CDR3 bases: TGCAGTGCTCCCCCCGCAGGTGCCTGGGATACGCAGTATTTT. Translating gives CSAPPAGAWDTQYF.

In this sample, this clonotype turned up many times. The V and J genes are TRBV12-3 or TRBV12-4 and TRBJ2-3; tentatively, D is TRBD1 or TRBD2 (6 bases each). V was clipped by 3 bases and J by 2 bases, with 15 bases between them. The CDR3 spans 16 residues. In nucleotides, the CDR3 is TGTGCCAGCAGTTTTACTTCGGGGGCCGCCACAGATACGCAGTATTTT. Its protein product is CASSFTSGAATDTQYF.

This clonotype appeared many times. The V and J genes are TRBV5-4 and TRBJ2-3, with D possibly being TRBD2 (5 bases). V lost 2 bases, J lost 1 base, and 14 bases lay in between. Germline CDR1 and CDR2: SGHNT and YYREEE (reference sequence). This CDR3 contains 16 residues. The CDR3: CASSLGGGWGTDTQYF. The CDR3 nucleotides are TGTGCCAGCAGCTTAGGAGGAGGATGGGGCACAGATACGCAGTATTTT.

Ten or more counts support this clonotype. V is TRBV7-2 and J is TRBJ1-5, with a weak D call TRBD1 (6 bases). V was shortened by 1 base and J by 4 bases, with 14 bases between the two germline ends. CDR1 is SGHTA and CDR2 is FQGNSA in the germline V gene. The CDR3 is 16 amino acids. This CDR3 is CASSLEIYGQNQPQHF. DNA of the CDR3: TGTGCCAGCAGCTTAGAGATTTACGGACAGAATCAGCCCCAGCATTTT. Based on the CDR3 plus reference TRBV7-2 and TRBJ1-5, the full variable domain is GAGVSQSPSNKVTEKGKDVELRCDPISGHTALYWYRQSLGQGLEFLIYFQGNSAPDKSGLPSDRFSAERTGGSVSTLTIQRTQQEDSAVYLCASSLEIYGQNQPQHFGDGTRLSIL.

The chain is built from TRBV11-3 and TRBJ2-3; D is undetermined. Germline V CDR1 and CDR2: SGHNT, YENEEA. This CDR3 has 14 residues. Trimming removed 8 bases at V and 0 bases at J, with 12 bases between. The CDR3 loop reads CASSPWGSTDTQYF. CDR3 coding DNA: TGTGCCAGCTCGCCTTGGGGTAGCACAGATACGCAGTATTTT.

The chain uses TRBV25-1 and TRBJ2-5, with 13 nucleotides matching TRBD2. This CDR3 is built from 16 residues. Germline CDR1 MGHDK, CDR2 SYGVNS. The J segment lost 3 bases and the V segment lost 3 bases, leaving 4 bases of the junction unmatched. CDR3 nucleotide sequence: TGTGCCAGCAGTGATACCACTAGCGGGAGGGAAGAGACCCAGTACTTC. Amino acid sequence: CASSDTTSGREETQYF.

This clonotype came up many times. V and J are TRBV12-3 or TRBV12-4 and TRBJ2-5; 7 bases agree with TRBD2. V dropped 5 bases and J dropped 5; count of bases not matched to a gene: 5. The CDR3 covers 13 residues. The CDR3 loop is CASSLIAGETQYF. The CDR3 DNA is TGTGCCAGCAGTCTGATAGCGGGCGAGACCCAGTACTTC.

This clonotype was counted at least ten times. A junction end diverges from the germline sequence, so it may reflect a read error. This chain connects TRBV5-1 to TRBJ2-7; a weak D match, TRBD1 (6 bases). This CDR3 contains 12 residues. CDR1 is SGHRS and CDR2 is YFSETQ in the germline V gene. The CDR3 coding sequence is TGCGCCAGCAGCAATGGAGACAGGAACCCACGGTGG. It codes for CASSNGDRNPRW.

The rearrangement uses TRBV20-1 and TRBJ2-7, with 9 bases fitting TRBD2. Losses at the gene ends were 6 bases for V and 7 bases for J; bases not matched to a gene: 16. Germline lookup yields CDR1 DFQATT and CDR2 SNEGSKA (reference sequence). CDR3 length: 15 amino acids. The CDR3: CSAKKGLARLREQYF. The CDR3 nucleotides read TGCAGTGCCAAAAAAGGACTAGCGAGATTGAGAGAGCAGTACTTC.

This clonotype came up many times. The rearrangement joins TRBV7-2 to TRBJ1-1, with TRBD1 identical over 12 bases. Germline CDR1 is SGHTA and CDR2 is FQGNSA. V lost 1 base and J lost 6; bases outside the gene matches: 3. This CDR3 is 15 amino acids long. The CDR3 protein is CASSLVGTGGPEAFF. CDR3 bases: TGTGCCAGCAGCTTAGTAGGGACAGGGGGCCCTGAAGCTTTCTTT.

This clonotype has a count of ten or more. The chain joins TRBV4-1 to TRBJ2-5; no clear D gene. V dropped 0 bases and J dropped 1 base, with 12 bases sitting between them. Germline assignment: CDR1 MGHRA and CDR2 YSYEKL. The CDR3 contains 16 residues. CDR3: CASSQESALGQETQYF. The DNA for the CDR3 is TGCGCCAGCAGCCAAGAGTCGGCCTTGGGCCAAGAGACCCAGTACTTC.

At least ten counts were recorded for this clonotype. DNA for the CDR3: TGCAGCGTCGAACAGGAGAACACTGAAGCTTTCTTT. Translated: CSVEQENTEAFF. The chain has TRBV29-1 and TRBJ1-1; D might be TRBD1 (5 bases). V was clipped by 6 bases and J by 1 base, with 9 bases between them. Per the germline V gene, CDR1 is SQVTM and CDR2 is ANQGSEA. CDR3 length: 12 amino acids.